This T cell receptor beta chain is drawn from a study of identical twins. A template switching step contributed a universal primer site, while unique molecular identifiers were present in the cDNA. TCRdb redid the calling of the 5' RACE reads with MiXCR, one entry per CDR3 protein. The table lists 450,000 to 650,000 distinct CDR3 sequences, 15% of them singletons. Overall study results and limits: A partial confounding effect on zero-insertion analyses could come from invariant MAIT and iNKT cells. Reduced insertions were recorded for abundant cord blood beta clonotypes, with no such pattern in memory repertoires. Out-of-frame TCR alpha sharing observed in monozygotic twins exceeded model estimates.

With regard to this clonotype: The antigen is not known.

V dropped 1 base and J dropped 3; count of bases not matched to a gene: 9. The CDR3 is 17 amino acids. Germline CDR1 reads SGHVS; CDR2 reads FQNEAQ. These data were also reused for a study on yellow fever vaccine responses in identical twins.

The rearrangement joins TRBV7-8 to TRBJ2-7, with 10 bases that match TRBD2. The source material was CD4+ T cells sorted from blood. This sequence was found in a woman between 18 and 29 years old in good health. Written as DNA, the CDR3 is TGTGCCAGCAGCTTAGGAGACGGGACTAGCGTTTACTACGAGCAGTACTTC. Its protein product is CASSLGDGTSVYYEQYF.